Presented here are 9 T cell receptor beta chains from one specimen sequenced in a study of blood T cell repertoires in COVID-19. TCRdb keeps only in-frame clones here, not all; method: immunoSEQ multiplex PCR. The table lists approximately 180,000 clones, more than 75% of them singletons. What was sequenced was PBMCs or T cells enriched from blood (not recorded which). The receptors derive from a human donor with acute COVID-19. The donor label of this sample is uncertain.

The gene calls are TRBV29-1 and TRBJ1-5, with D possibly TRBD1 on 5 matching bases. CDR3 length: 13 amino acids. Germline lookup yields CDR1 SQVTM and CDR2 ANQGSEA. Trimming pared 5 bases from V and 3 bases from J, leaving 11 bases between. The CDR3 bases are TGCAGCGTTTCGGCAGGGAACAATCAGCCCCAGCATTTT. This gives the protein CSVSAGNNQPQHF.

CDR3 sequence (DNA): TGTGCCAGCAGCTGGCGACAGGGGAACTACTCTGGGGCCAACGTCCTGACTTTC. Translation: CASSWRQGNYSGANVLTF. The V gene is TRBV5-6, the J gene TRBJ2-6; 8 bases map to TRBD1. The junction had 8 bases not matched to a gene; V was cut back by 3 bases and J by 0 bases. CDR3 size: 18 residues. Germline lookup yields CDR1 SGHDT and CDR2 YYEEEE.

This rearrangement joins TRBV14 to TRBJ2-3; 12 bases line up with TRBD2. The CDR3 loop spans 16 amino acids. Per germline, CDR1 SGHDN and CDR2 FVKESK. Trimming cost V 5 bases and J 4 bases; bases outside gene matches: 7. The CDR3 sequence is CASSETSGGSADTQYF. The DNA of the CDR3 is TGTGCCAGCAGCGAAACTAGCGGGGGGTCCGCAGATACGCAGTATTTT. The full variable domain, rest sourced from reference TRBV14 and TRBJ2-3, is EAGVTQFPSHSVIEKGQTVTLRCDPISGHDNLYWYRRVMGKEIKFLLHFVKESKQDESGMPNNRFLAERTGGTYSTLKVQPAELEDSGVYFCASSETSGGSADTQYFGPGTRLTVL.

This clone is a singleton in its sample. The chain employs TRBV3-1 (or the pseudogene TRBV3-2) and TRBJ2-7, with TRBD2 matching 8 bases. The CDR3 is 15 residues long. The trim removed 1 base at V and 3 bases at J, leaving 5 bases unmatched. In germline, CDR1 is LGHDT, CDR2 YNNKEL (reference sequence). DNA of the CDR3: TGTGCCAGCAGCCAAGGCCCCGGGGGGGGCTACGAGCAGTACTTC. Translated: CASSQGPGGGYEQYF.

In nucleotides, the CDR3 is TGTGCCACTTCGGGACTAGCGGGGGCCACGGGGGAGCAGTTCTTC. This gives the protein CATSGLAGATGEQFF. This chain joins TRBV3-1 (or the pseudogene TRBV3-2) and TRBJ2-1, with TRBD2 matching 14 bases. Germline-derived CDR1 and CDR2 are LGHDT and YNNKEL (reference sequence). The CDR3 spans 15 residues. Unmatched junction bases numbered 12, after V lost 10 bases and J lost 10 bases.

The rearrangement uses TRBV7-9 and TRBJ1-1, with a weak D call TRBD1 (6 bases). This CDR3 has 17 residues. The V gene lost 3 bases and the J gene lost 1 base, with 18 bases spanning the gap. The germline CDR1 and CDR2 sequences are SEHNR and FQNEAQ (reference sequence). The CDR3, as DNA: TGTGCCAGCAGCTTCCCCGGACAGTCCCGGGGGAACACTGAAGCTTTCTTT. Protein: CASSFPGQSRGNTEAFF.

V is TRBV6-5 and J is TRBJ1-6; D may be TRBD1 (6 bases). The CDR3 is made up of 14 amino acids. Trimming stripped 6 bases from V and 7 bases from J, with 13 bases between. Germline V gene lookup returns CDR1 MNHEY and CDR2 SVGAGI. The CDR3, as DNA: TGTGCCAGCAGGACGGGACATAACAATTCACCCCTCCACTTT. It encodes CASRTGHNNSPLHF.

This clone was seen a handful of times. The gene calls are TRBV14 and TRBJ2-7; 7 bases are shared with TRBD2. The V segment lost 3 bases and the J segment 0 bases; nucleotides outside the gene matches: 5. The germline V gene has CDR1 SGHDN and CDR2 FVKESK. The CDR3 runs 15 residues. CDR3 in amino acids: CASSQGGSHSYEQYF. The CDR3, as DNA: TGTGCCAGCAGCCAGGGGGGGAGCCACTCCTACGAGCAGTACTTC.

The rearrangement links TRBV7-8 to TRBJ2-5; 7 nucleotides agree with TRBD1. CDR3 size: 14 residues. CDR1 and CDR2 from the germline V gene are SGHVS and FQNEAQ. Germline trimming cut 2 bases from V and 5 bases from J; bases unmatched to any gene: 5. The CDR3 protein is CASSLIQGLETQYF. In DNA, the CDR3 is TGTGCCAGCAGCTTAATACAGGGGTTGGAGACCCAGTACTTC.